The clone carrying this TCR beta chain was counted once. This entry comes from a study of control samples from healthy donors and cancer patients. Sequenced by immunoSEQ multiplex PCR; TCRdb stores in-frame clones only, minus some. The sample lists 75,000 to 95,000 clones, approximately 90% occurring once. V shed 0 bases and J shed 4 bases, with 12 bases lying between them. CDR1 SGDLS and CDR2 YYNGEE come from the germline V gene. This CDR3 contains 15 residues. Sequences were obtained from blood. The receptor's source is a woman aged 45-65 years in good health. The chain employs TRBV9 and TRBJ2-3; weak D call: TRBD2 (5 bases). CDR3 in DNA: TGTGCCAGCAGCGTAGTAGGAGGAGGATCAGATACGCAGTATTTT. Its translation is CASSVVGGGSDTQYF. Based on the CDR3 plus reference TRBV9 and TRBJ2-3, the full variable domain is DSGVTQTPKHLITATGQRVTLRCSPRSGDLSVYWYQQSLDQGLQFLIQYYNGEERAKGNILERFSAQQFPDLHSELNLSSLELGDSALYFCASSVVGGGSDTQYFGPGTRLTVL.